The clone carrying this T cell receptor (beta chain) has ten or more counts. Its antigen remains unknown. CDR3 regions were amplified by Arm-PCR using iRepertoire HTBI primers to build TCR beta libraries. TCRdb ran MiXCR on the multiplex PCR reads and lists one entry per CDR3 protein. The sample lists about 220,000 distinct CDR3 sequences; roughly 19% were seen once. This entry belongs to a study of regulatory T cells in long-lasting Graves disease. Whole-study findings and limits: Favored usage of TRBV28, TRBJ1-2 and TRBJ2-5 was recorded in persistent disease.

The CDR3 runs 13 residues. CDR1 is SGHRS, CDR2 YFSETQ, per germline. Trimming took 0 bases from V and 7 from J, leaving 10 bases between them. This sample's time point: newly diagnosed GD, antithyroid drugs for less than 3 months. The TCR library was made from RNA extracted from PBMCs. These same data were also listed under a study on T cells in Graves' hyperthyroidism and ophthalmopathy. That report adds: A first-round RT-PCR of the TCR CDR3 used the HTBI primer set.

This clonotype originated in a woman in her twenties or thirties with Graves disease. The sample consisted of peripheral blood mononuclear cells (PBMCs), taken at new diagnosis, from a patient treated with antithyroid drugs. The chain recombines TRBV5-1 with TRBJ1-2, with D possibly matching TRBD1 (6 bases). The chain's CDR3 is CASSLAQGPGYTF. DNA of the CDR3: TGCGCCAGCAGCTTGGCCCAGGGGCCTGGCTACACCTTC.